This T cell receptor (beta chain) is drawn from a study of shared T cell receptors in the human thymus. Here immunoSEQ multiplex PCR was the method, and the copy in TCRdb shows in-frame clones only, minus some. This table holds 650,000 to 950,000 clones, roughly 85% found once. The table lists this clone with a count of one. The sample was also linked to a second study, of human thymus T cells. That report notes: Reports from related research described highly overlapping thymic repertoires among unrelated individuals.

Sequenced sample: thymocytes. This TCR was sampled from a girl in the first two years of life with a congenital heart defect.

This CDR3 is CASTGDTPEQFF. For the CDR3, the DNA is TGTGCCAGCACCGGTGATACCCCCGAGCAGTTCTTC. J is TRBJ2-1 and V is TRBV7-9, with D unresolved. V lost 7 bases to trimming and J lost 10 bases, with 14 bases between them. In germline, CDR1 is SEHNR, CDR2 FQNEAQ (reference sequence). This CDR3 region has 12 residues. Looking up the rest from reference TRBV7-9 and TRBJ2-1 gives the full variable domain: DTGVSQNPRHKITKRGQNVTFRCDPISEHNRLYWYRQTLGQGPEFLTYFQNEAQLEKSRLLSDRFSAERPKGSFSTLEIQRTEQGDSAMYLCASTGDTPEQFFGPGTRLTVL.